The 15 T cell receptor beta chains given below trace back to one sample, sequenced in a study of cytomegalovirus exposure and HLA in healthy donors. Both 60 Vbeta primers and 13 Jbeta primers went into the PCR. Sequencing was performed with immunoSEQ multiplex PCR; in TCRdb, only in-frame clones are kept and a portion is missing. The sample consists of 100,000 to 120,000 clones, approximately 82% of them appearing once. What was sequenced was PBMCs. The receptors shown here come from a man in his thirties or forties in good health and CMV-seropositive.

The chain employs TRBV9 and TRBJ2-7; 10 bases agree with TRBD1. With 4 bases clipped from V and 4 bases from J, the junction kept 8 bases outside the gene matches. This CDR3 is built from 15 residues. The germline V gene has CDR1 SGDLS and CDR2 YYNGEE. The CDR3 sequence is CASSPHGTGVYEQYF. The CDR3 DNA sequence: TGTGCCAGCAGCCCCCACGGGACAGGGGTTTACGAGCAGTACTTC.

V and J are TRBV6-5 and TRBJ1-1; D call uncertain. The CDR3 contains 11 residues. The germline CDR1 and CDR2 sequences are MNHEY and SVGAGI. The CDR3 nucleotides are TGTGCTTCCGGGGTATGGTCAGAAGCTTTCTTT. It codes for CASGVWSEAFF.

This rearrangement joins TRBV7-7 to TRBJ2-2; 9 nucleotides align to TRBD2. The CDR3 length is 14 residues. After removal of 6 bases from V and 9 bases from J, the junction contained 8 bases not matched to a gene. Germline CDR1 is SSHAT and CDR2 is FNYEAQ (reference sequence). Here the CDR3 reads CASSPSSGGRELFF. For the CDR3, the DNA is TGTGCCAGCAGTCCCTCCAGCGGGGGGAGGGAGCTGTTTTTT.

CDR3 in amino acids: CSVGGQVNTEAFF. In DNA form, the CDR3 reads TGCAGCGTTGGGGGACAGGTTAACACTGAAGCTTTCTTT. The chain carries TRBV29-1 and TRBJ1-1; the match to TRBD1 covers 8 bases. The CDR3 sequence is 13 residues long. Germline CDR1 and CDR2: SQVTM and ANQGSEA. Trimming removed 4 bases from V and 2 bases from J; junction bases left unmatched: 3.

With respect to this clone: This sample also contains other DNA sequences that code for the same CDR3. The chain recombines TRBV28 with TRBJ1-2; 7 positions match TRBD1. Trimming removed 5 bases from V and 4 bases from J; junction bases left unmatched: 4. CDR3 size: 13 residues. Germline CDR1 MDHEN, CDR2 SYDVKM. CDR3 residues: CASSPGQSYGYTF. CDR3 nucleotide sequence: TGTGCCAGCAGTCCGGGACAGTCCTATGGCTACACCTTC.

In this sample, this clone turned up once. DNA for the CDR3: TGTGCCAGCAGTGATCTCTTACAGGGTGGGATAGGTGAAAAACTGTTTTTT. Protein: CASSDLLQGGIGEKLFF. The chain couples TRBV6-1 to TRBJ1-4; the D gene is possibly TRBD1 (6 bases). Trimming took off 3 bases at V and 7 bases at J, with 21 bases between the two ends. The length of the CDR3 is 17 residues. CDR1 is MNHNS and CDR2 is SASEGT in the germline V gene.

In DNA form, the CDR3 reads TGTGCCAGCAGCGATATCGGGGGGAAGCAGTTCTTC. Its translation is CASSDIGGKQFF. The V gene is TRBV14, the J gene TRBJ2-1, with 7 bases aligning to TRBD2. Per germline, CDR1 SGHDN and CDR2 FVKESK. With 5 bases clipped from V and 11 bases from J, the junction kept 6 bases outside the gene matches. This CDR3 region has 12 residues.

This chain uses TRBV7-9 with TRBJ2-5; TRBD1 aligns across 8 bases. The J segment lost 1 base and the V segment lost 4 bases, leaving 5 bases of the junction unmatched. The CDR3 is 15 amino acids. CDR1 is SEHNR and CDR2 is FQNEAQ in the germline V gene (reference sequence). The CDR3 spells CASSWDRTFQETQYF. The CDR3 DNA is TGTGCCAGCAGCTGGGACAGGACTTTCCAAGAGACCCAGTACTTC.

In this sample, this clone turned up a few times. The chain recombines TRBV28 with TRBJ2-7; D is unresolved. CDR3 length: 13 residues. Germline V gene lookup returns CDR1 MDHEN and CDR2 SYDVKM. The germline V and J ends were trimmed by 5 bases and 3 bases, with 11 bases remaining between them. The CDR3 coding sequence is TGTGCCAGCAGTCCCCCTGTGCGCTACGAGCAGTACTTC. As protein: CASSPPVRYEQYF.

The J gene is TRBJ2-3, the V gene TRBV7-8, with D possibly TRBD2 on 5 matching bases. The CDR3 covers 17 residues. V was clipped by 0 bases and J by 0 bases, with 13 bases between them. The V gene's germline CDR1 is SGHVS and CDR2 FQNEAQ. In DNA form, the CDR3 reads TGTGCCAGCAGCTTAGCGATGAGGGCGGCTAGCACAGATACGCAGTATTTT. Encoded protein: CASSLAMRAASTDTQYF.

This chain links TRBV27 with TRBJ1-2; the D is unclear. Germline-derived CDR1 and CDR2 are MNHEY and SMNVEV (reference sequence). The length of the CDR3 is 13 residues. V gave up 1 base and J gave up 6 bases, with 9 bases separating them. The CDR3 nucleotides read TGTGCCAGCAGTTTATTTACGGGTGATGGCTACACCTTC. Encoded protein: CASSLFTGDGYTF.

There are a few counts of this clone. The J gene is TRBJ1-1, the V gene TRBV25-1; 8 bases line up with TRBD1. The CDR3 contains 14 residues. CDR1 is MGHDK and CDR2 is SYGVNS in the germline V gene. Trimming at V came to 8 bases and at J to 1 base, leaving 6 bases not matched to a gene. The CDR3: CASWTTGENTEAFF. CDR3 DNA: TGTGCCAGCTGGACGACAGGGGAGAACACTGAAGCTTTCTTT.

The rearrangement links TRBV7-8 to TRBJ1-5, with D unclear. This CDR3 is 14 amino acids long. Per the germline V gene, CDR1 is SGHVS and CDR2 is FQNEAQ. The V and J ends lost 5 bases and 2 bases respectively, with 10 bases between them. In DNA, the CDR3 is TGTGCCAGCAGCGCCCGGGAGGGCAATCAGCCCCAGCATTTT. This sequence encodes CASSAREGNQPQHF. The entire variable domain, with the rest obtained from reference TRBV7-8 and TRBJ1-5, is as follows: GAGVSQSPRYKVAKRGQDVALRCDPISGHVSLFWYQQALGQGPEFLTYFQNEAQLDKSGLPSDRFFAERPEGSVSTLKIQRTQQEDSAVYLCASSAREGNQPQHFGDGTRLSIL.

The chain carries TRBV5-5 and TRBJ2-7; 8 nucleotides match TRBD2. The CDR3 is made up of 15 amino acids. Germline CDR1 is SGHKS and CDR2 is YYEKEE (reference sequence). Germline trimming cut 3 bases from V and 0 bases from J; bases unmatched to any gene: 5. The CDR3: CASSSAGGGSYEQYF. CDR3 DNA: TGTGCCAGCAGCTCGGCCGGGGGGGGCTCCTACGAGCAGTACTTC.

This clone came up once. This chain uses TRBV6-1 with TRBJ2-7, with 8 bases identical to TRBD2. Trimming took 4 bases from V and 1 from J; bases not matched to a gene: 6. The CDR3 totals 15 residues. In germline, CDR1 is MNHNS, CDR2 SASEGT. CDR3 DNA: TGTGCCAGCAGTGCCCTGACTAGCGAATCCTACGAGCAGTACTTC. Translating it yields CASSALTSESYEQYF.